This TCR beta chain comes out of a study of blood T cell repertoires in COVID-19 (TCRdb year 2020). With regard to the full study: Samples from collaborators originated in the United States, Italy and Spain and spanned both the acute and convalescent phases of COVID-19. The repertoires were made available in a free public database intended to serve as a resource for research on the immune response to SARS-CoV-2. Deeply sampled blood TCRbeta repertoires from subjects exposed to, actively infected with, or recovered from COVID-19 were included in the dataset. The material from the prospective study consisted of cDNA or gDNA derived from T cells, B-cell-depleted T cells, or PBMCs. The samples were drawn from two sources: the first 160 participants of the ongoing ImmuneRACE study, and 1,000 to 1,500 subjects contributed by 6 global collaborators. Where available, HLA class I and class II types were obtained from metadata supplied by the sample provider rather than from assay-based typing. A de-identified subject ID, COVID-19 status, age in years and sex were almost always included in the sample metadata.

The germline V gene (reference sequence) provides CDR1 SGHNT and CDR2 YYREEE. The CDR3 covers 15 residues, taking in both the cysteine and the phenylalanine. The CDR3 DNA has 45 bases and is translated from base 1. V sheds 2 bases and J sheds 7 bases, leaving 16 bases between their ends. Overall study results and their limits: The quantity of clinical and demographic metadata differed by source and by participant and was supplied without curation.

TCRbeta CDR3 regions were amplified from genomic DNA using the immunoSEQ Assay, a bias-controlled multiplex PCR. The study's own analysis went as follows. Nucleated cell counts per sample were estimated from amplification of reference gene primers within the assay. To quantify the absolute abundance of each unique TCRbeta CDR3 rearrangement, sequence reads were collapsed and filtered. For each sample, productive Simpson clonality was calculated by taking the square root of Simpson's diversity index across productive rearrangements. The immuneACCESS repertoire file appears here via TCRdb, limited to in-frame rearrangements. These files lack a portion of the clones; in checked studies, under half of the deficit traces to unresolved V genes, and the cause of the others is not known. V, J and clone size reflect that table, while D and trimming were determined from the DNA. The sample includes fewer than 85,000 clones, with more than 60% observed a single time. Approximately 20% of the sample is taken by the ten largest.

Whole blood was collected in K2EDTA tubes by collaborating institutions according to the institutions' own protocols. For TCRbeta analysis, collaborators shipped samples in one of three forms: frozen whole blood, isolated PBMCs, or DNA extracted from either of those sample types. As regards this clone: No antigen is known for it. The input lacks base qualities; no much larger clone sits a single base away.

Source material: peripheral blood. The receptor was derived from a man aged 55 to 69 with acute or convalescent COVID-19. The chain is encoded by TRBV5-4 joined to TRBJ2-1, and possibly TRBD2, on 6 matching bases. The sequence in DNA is TGTGCCAGCAGCTTCTACGGGGCCGGGGGAAATGAGCAGTTCTTC. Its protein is CASSFYGAGGNEQFF.